These T cell receptor beta chains were read from a single sample in a study of low-dose radiotherapy and immunotherapy resistance in tumors. MiXCR, applied by TCRdb to the reads, yields one record per CDR3 protein. The table has 65,000 to 100,000 distinct CDR3 sequences, about 18% seen once. Sequenced here: PBMCs, sampled before treatment. The receptors come from a male donor with prostate cancer. Each CDR3 is given with its conserved first and last residue. The order of the fields is D gene, V gene, clone size, J gene, CDR3 protein, CDR3 DNA. A D gene is named only where the DNA matches it firmly. Size tells how often a clone was seen (once, few, many) or the class of an expanded clone, and some rows leave it out.

NA	TRBV19	many	TRBJ1-6	CASTVPGDSNSPLHF	TGTGCCAGTACGGTCCCAGGGGATTCGAATTCACCCCTCCACTTT
TRBD1	TRBV20-1	many	TRBJ2-5	CSARDLQGAMETQYF	TGCAGTGCTAGAGATCTACAGGGGGCCATGGAGACCCAGTACTTC
NA	TRBV2	many	TRBJ1-1	CASSSVENTEAFF	TGTGCCAGCAGCTCAGTGGAGAACACTGAAGCTTTCTTT
TRBD2	TRBV3-1	many	TRBJ2-7	CASSQGGGNEQYF	TGTGCCAGCAGCCAAGGCGGGGGGAACGAGCAGTACTTC
NA	TRBV7-9	many	TRBJ1-5	CASSLGQGNQPQHF	TGTGCCAGCAGCTTAGGGCAGGGAAATCAGCCCCAGCATTTT
TRBD2	TRBV12-3/TRBV12-4	few	TRBJ2-4	CASSLGGGSPKNIQYF	TGTGCCAGCAGTCTGGGCGGGGGAAGTCCCAAAAACATTCAGTACTTC
NA	TRBV7-2	many	TRBJ2-7	CASSMTSSYEQYF	TGTGCCAGCAGCATGACGAGCTCCTACGAGCAGTACTTC
TRBD2	TRBV20-1	many	TRBJ2-3	CSARGLADPYTQYF	TGCAGTGCTAGAGGACTAGCGGATCCCTATACGCAGTATTTT
TRBD2	TRBV5-1	few	TRBJ2-5	CASSLVLAGHQETQYF	TGCGCCAGCAGCTTGGTGCTAGCGGGGCACCAAGAGACCCAGTACTTC
NA	TRBV5-1	many	TRBJ1-6	CASSLTGLGSPLHF	TGCGCCAGCAGCTTGACAGGGCTGGGCTCACCCCTCCACTTT
TRBD1	TRBV6-1	few	TRBJ2-3	CASSPQGRTDTQYF	TGTGCCAGCAGTCCACAGGGGCGCACAGATACGCAGTATTTT
NA	TRBV9	many	TRBJ2-5	CASSVGGTVSETQYF	TGTGCCAGCAGCGTCGGGGGGACAGTGTCCGAGACCCAGTACTTC
TRBD2	TRBV11-3	many	TRBJ2-1	CASSVGTSGTNSYNEQFF	TGTGCCAGCAGCGTAGGGACTAGCGGGACAAACTCCTACAATGAGCAGTTCTTC
NA	TRBV6-6	many	TRBJ1-1	CASSYSILDSEAFF	TGTGCCAGCAGTTACTCGATCTTGGACAGTGAAGCTTTCTTT
NA	TRBV19	NA	TRBJ1-2	CASSANRENYGYTF	TGTGCCAGTAGTGCCAACAGGGAAAACTATGGCTACACCTTC
NA	TRBV28	once	TRBJ1-2	CASSPPGGGYTF	TGTGCCAGCAGTCCCCCGGGAGGGGGCTACACCTTC
TRBD1	TRBV4-1	many	TRBJ1-1	CASSQVDRGSLVAFF	TGCGCCAGCAGCCAAGTGGACAGGGGGTCTCTTGTGGCTTTCTTT
NA	TRBV11-2	many	TRBJ2-7	CASSSRDTLGEQYF	TGTGCCAGCAGCTCCCGGGACACCTTGGGAGAGCAGTACTTC
TRBD1	TRBV18	many	TRBJ1-1	CASSPRTGEGGRNTEAFF	TGTGCCAGCTCACCACGGACAGGGGAAGGAGGACGGAACACTGAAGCTTTCTTT
NA	TRBV5-1	many	TRBJ2-1	CASSLEGPAESEQFF	TGCGCCAGCAGCTTGGAGGGACCCGCCGAATCGGAGCAGTTCTTC
TRBD1	TRBV7-9	many	TRBJ1-2	CASSPSGTAHYGYTF	TGTGCCAGCAGCCCATCCGGGACAGCCCACTATGGCTACACCTTC
NA	TRBV12-3/TRBV12-4	many	TRBJ1-1	CASSLEGNTEAFF	TGTGCCAGCAGTTTAGAGGGGAACACTGAAGCTTTCTTT
NA	TRBV7-9	many	TRBJ2-4	CASSPGGASAKNIQYF	TGTGCCAGCAGCCCAGGAGGGGCCTCGGCCAAAAACATTCAGTACTTC
NA	TRBV12-3/TRBV12-4	many	TRBJ2-7	CASSLGSFYEQYF	TGTGCCAGCAGTTTGGGGAGCTTCTACGAGCAGTACTTC